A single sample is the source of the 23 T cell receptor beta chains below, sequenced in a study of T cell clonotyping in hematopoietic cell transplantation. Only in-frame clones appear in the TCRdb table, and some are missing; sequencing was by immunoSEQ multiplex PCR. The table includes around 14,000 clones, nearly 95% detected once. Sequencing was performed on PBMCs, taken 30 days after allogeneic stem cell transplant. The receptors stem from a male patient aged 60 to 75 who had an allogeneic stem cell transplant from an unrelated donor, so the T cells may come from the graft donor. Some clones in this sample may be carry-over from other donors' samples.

The DNA of the CDR3 is TGTGCCAGTAGGATGGACAGAGCCACTGAAGCTTTCTTT. Amino acids: CASRMDRATEAFF. The V call is TRBV19, the J call TRBJ1-1, with a possible D match to TRBD1 (6 bases). Per the germline V gene, CDR1 is LNHDA and CDR2 is SQIVND (reference sequence). The V end was cut by 6 bases, the J end by 4 bases, with 12 bases between. This CDR3 has 13 residues.

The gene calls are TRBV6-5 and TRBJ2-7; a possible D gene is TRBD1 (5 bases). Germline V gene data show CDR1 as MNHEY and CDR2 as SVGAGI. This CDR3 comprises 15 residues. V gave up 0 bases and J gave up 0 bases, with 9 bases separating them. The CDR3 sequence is CASSYSKGPSYEQYF. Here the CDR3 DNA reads TGTGCCAGCAGTTACTCGAAGGGGCCCTCCTACGAGCAGTACTTC.

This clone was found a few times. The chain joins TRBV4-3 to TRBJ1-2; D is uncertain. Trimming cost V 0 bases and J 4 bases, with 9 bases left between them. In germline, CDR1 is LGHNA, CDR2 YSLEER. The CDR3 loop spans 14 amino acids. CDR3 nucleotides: TGCGCCAGCAGCCAAGATAGGGCAGGCTATGGCTACACCTTC. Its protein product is CASSQDRAGYGYTF.

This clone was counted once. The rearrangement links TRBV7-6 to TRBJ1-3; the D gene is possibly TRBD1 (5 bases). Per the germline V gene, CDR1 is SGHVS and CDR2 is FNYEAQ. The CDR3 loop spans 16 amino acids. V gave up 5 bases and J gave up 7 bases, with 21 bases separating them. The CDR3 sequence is CASSLALGAGRNTIYF. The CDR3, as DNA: TGTGCCAGCAGCCTCGCCCTTGGGGCAGGCCGGAACACCATATATTTT.

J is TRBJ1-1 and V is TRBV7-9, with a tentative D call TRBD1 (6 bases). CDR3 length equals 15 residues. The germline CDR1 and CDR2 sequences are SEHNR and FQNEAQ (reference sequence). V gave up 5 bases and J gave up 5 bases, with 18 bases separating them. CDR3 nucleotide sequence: TGTGCCAGCAGCCCGACGACAGGAGTGAGGACTGAAGCTTTCTTT. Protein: CASSPTTGVRTEAFF.

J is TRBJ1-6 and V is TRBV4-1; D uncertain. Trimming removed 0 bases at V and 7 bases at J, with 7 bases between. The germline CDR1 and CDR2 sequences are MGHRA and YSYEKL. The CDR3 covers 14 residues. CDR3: CASSQDRPNSPLHF. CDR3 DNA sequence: TGCGCCAGCAGCCAAGACAGACCAAATTCACCCCTCCACTTT.

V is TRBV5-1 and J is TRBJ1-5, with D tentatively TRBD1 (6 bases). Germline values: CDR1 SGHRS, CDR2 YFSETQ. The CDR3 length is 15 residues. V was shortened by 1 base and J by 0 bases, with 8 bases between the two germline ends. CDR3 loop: CASSLTGTSNQPQHF. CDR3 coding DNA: TGCGCCAGCAGCTTGACAGGGACTAGCAATCAGCCCCAGCATTTT. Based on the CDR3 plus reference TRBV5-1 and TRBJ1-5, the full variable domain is KAGVTQTPRYLIKTRGQQVTLSCSPISGHRSVSWYQQTPGQGLQFLFEYFSETQRNKGNFPGRFSGRQFSNSRSEMNVSTLELGDSALYLCASSLTGTSNQPQHFGDGTRLSIL.

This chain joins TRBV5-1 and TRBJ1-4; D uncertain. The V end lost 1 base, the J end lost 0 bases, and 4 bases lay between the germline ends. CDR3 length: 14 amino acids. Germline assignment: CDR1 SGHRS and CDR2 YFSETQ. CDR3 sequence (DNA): TGCGCCAGCAGCTTGACTGCAACTAATGAAAAACTGTTTTTT. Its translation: CASSLTATNEKLFF.

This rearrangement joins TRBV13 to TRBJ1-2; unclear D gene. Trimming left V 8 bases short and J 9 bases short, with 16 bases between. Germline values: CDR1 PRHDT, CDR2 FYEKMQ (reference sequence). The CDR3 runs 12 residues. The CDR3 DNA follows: TGTGCCAGCTCGGAGACGGGAGAGCGCTACACCTTC. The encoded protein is CASSETGERYTF. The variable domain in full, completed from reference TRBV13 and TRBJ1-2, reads AAGVIQSPRHLIKEKRETATLKCYPIPRHDTVYWYQQGPGQDPQFLISFYEKMQSDKGSIPDRFSAQQFSDYHSELNMSSLELGDSALYFCASSETGERYTFGSGTRLTVV.

CDR3 loop: CASSQDLQGAYNEQFF. In DNA, the CDR3 is TGCGCCAGCAGCCAAGATCTACAGGGGGCCTACAATGAGCAGTTCTTC. This rearrangement joins TRBV4-3 to TRBJ2-1; 8 bases match TRBD1. CDR3 size: 16 residues. The junction had 3 bases not matched to a gene; V was cut back by 0 bases and J by 2 bases. The V gene's germline CDR1 is LGHNA and CDR2 YSLEER.

CDR3 sequence: CASSEMGRNQETQYF. CDR3 coding DNA: TGTGCCAGCAGCGAGATGGGGCGCAACCAAGAGACCCAGTACTTC. The chain joins TRBV5-8 to TRBJ2-5, with TRBD1 as a possible D gene (5 bases). V lost 4 bases and J 0 bases, leaving 13 bases between the germline ends. From germline, CDR1 is SGHTS and CDR2 YDEGEE. The length of the CDR3 is 15 residues. The full variable domain, its missing parts supplied by reference TRBV5-8 and TRBJ2-5, is EAGVTQSPTHLIKTRGQQATLRCSPISGHTSVYWYQQALGLGLQFLLWYDEGEERNRGNFPPRFSGRQFPNYSSELNVNALELEDSALYLCASSEMGRNQETQYFGPGTRLLVL.

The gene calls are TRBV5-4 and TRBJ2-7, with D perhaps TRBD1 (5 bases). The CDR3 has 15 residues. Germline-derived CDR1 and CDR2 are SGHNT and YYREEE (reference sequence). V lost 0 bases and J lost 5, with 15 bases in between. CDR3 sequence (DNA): TGTGCCAGCAGCTTGGGAGGAACAGGCGGCCACGAGCAGTACTTC. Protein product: CASSLGGTGGHEQYF.

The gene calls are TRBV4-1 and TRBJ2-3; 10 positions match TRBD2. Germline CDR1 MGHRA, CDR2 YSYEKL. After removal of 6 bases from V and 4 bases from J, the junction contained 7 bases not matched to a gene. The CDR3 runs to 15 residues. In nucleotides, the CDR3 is TGCGCCAGCAGTTTTATAGCGGGGGGCGCAGATACGCAGTATTTT. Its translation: CASSFIAGGADTQYF.

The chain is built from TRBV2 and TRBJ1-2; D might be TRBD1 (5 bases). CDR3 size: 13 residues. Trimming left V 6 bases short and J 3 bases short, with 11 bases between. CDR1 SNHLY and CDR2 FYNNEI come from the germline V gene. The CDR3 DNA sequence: TGTGCCAGCAGCGGGGACGGGCACTATGGCTACACCTTC. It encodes CASSGDGHYGYTF.

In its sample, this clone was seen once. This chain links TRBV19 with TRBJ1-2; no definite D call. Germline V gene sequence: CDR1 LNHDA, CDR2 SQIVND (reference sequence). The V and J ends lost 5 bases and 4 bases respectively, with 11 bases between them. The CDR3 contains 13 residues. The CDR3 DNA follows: TGTGCCAGTAGTCACCAGGTTACCTATGGCTACACCTTC. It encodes CASSHQVTYGYTF.

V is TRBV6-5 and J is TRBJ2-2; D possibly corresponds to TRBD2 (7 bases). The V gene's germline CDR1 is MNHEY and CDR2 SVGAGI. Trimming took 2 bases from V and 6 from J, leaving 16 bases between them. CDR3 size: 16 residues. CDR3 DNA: TGTGCCAGCAGTTACGGGGGGGCTATCGGATCCGGGGAGCTGTTTTTT. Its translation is CASSYGGAIGSGELFF.

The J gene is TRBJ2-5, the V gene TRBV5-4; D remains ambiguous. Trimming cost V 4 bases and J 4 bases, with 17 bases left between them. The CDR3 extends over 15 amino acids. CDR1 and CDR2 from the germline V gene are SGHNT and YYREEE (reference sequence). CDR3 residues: CASSPRPASLETQYF. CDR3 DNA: TGTGCCAGCAGCCCTCGTCCGGCAAGCCTAGAGACCCAGTACTTC.

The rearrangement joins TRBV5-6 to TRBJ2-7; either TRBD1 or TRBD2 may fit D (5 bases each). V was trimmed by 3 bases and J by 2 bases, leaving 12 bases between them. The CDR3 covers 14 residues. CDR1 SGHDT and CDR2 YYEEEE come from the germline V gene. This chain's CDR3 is CASSYGTAAYEQYF. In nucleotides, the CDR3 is TGTGCCAGCAGCTACGGGACGGCTGCCTACGAGCAGTACTTC.

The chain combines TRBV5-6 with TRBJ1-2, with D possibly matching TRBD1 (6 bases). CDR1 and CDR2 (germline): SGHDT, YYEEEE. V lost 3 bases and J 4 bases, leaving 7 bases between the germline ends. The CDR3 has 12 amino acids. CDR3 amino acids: CASSSQGYGYTF. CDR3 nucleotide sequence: TGTGCCAGCAGCTCACAGGGCTATGGCTACACCTTC.

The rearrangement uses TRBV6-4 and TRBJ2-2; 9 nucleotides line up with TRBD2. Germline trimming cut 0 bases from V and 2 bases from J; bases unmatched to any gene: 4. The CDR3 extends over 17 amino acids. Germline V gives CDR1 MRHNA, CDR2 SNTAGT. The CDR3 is CASSDSAGGHNTGELFF. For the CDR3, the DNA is TGTGCCAGCAGTGACTCAGCGGGGGGACATAACACCGGGGAGCTGTTTTTT.

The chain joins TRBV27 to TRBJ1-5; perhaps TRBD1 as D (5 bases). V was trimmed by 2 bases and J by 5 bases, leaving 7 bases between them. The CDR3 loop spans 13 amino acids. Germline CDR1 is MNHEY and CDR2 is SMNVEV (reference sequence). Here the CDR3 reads CASSLKGDQPQHF. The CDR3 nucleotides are TGTGCCAGCAGTTTAAAAGGGGATCAGCCCCAGCATTTT.

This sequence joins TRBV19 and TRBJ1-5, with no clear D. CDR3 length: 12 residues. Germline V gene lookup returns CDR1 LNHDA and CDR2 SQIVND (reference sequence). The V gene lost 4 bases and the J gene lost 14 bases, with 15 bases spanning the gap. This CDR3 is CASSRVAGVEHF. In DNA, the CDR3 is TGTGCCAGTAGTAGGGTGGCCGGAGTAGAGCATTTT.

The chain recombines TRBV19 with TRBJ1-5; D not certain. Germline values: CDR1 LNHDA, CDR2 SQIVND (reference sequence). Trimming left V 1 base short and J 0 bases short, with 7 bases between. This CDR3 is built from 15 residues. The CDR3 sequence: CASSIGDYSNQPQHF. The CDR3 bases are TGTGCCAGTAGTATAGGTGATTATAGCAATCAGCCCCAGCATTTT.